The source of this T cell receptor (beta chain) is a study of blood T cells in healthy people across ages (dated by TCRdb to 2014 to 2015). As for the study more broadly: In model experiments, template switching captured about one uniquely barcoded TCR beta cDNA molecule for every two T cells. The donors were split into four age groups: young (average about 15 years), middle-aged (nearly 40), aged (62) and long-lived (about 74). The study measured age-related changes in TCR beta repertoire diversity using deep sequencing normalized with unique cDNA molecular identifiers. For two donors (one aged 18 to 30 and one aged 80 or older), the study analyzed two additional independent replicas of 1 million unique cDNA reads from the same blood draw. Study-wide conclusions, independent of this receptor: The percentage of naive T cells measured by flow cytometry correlated strongly with observed TCR beta diversity. Estimates of total diversity based on one million sequenced T cells were regarded as lower bounds and as underestimates. Donor CMV infection status was unknown, potentially confounding age-related changes in expanded clonotypes. Compared with the aged group, the long-lived group had more naive CD4+ T cells, fewer expanded clones and increased TCR diversity, a pattern suggesting age selection. Bulk unsorted PBMC profiling prevented conclusive comparison of naive and antigen-experienced compartments. Observed TCR beta diversity per million T cells fell roughly linearly with age, and a significant reduction was already apparent by age approximately 41.

Systemically healthy Caucasian individuals from Russia, about 38 in total and aged about 6 to 100 years, were included as donors. Each donor gave roughly 9.5 milliliters of peripheral blood, collected into EDTA-treated Vacutainer tubes. PBMCs were isolated by Ficoll-Paque density-gradient centrifugation, with at least 6 million obtained per sample. Total RNA, at least 6 micrograms per sample, was extracted from PBMCs with Trizol reagent. Naive CD45RAhigh/CD27high T cell percentages were measured by flow cytometry on a PBMC aliquot from every donor. Receptors were amplified or captured by 5' RACE. The sample was run on an Illumina HiSeq 2500. A second PCR of roughly 6 to 11 cycles was performed with a sample-barcoded 5' primer and a J-beta primer mix. Each TCR beta cDNA molecule received a unique molecular identifier from a template-switch 5' adaptor carrying 12 random nucleotides. At least 2.5 million CDR3-containing paired-end reads were obtained from each sample. All of the RNA was converted into first-strand cDNA using the Mint cDNA synthesis kit, with a TRBC-specific oligonucleotide serving as the primer. All cDNA was treated with uracil-DNA glycosylase and then went through a first 18-cycle PCR with the universal primers M1SS and BC2_uni_R. As for the original processing: Normalization of each sample was performed by random selection of 1 million high-quality reads, each carrying a distinct molecular identifier. Instead of being binned into consensus sequences, reads that shared molecular identifiers were thrown out. MiTCR, set to a Q25 quality threshold and the strictest error-elimination algorithm, was used for CDR3 identification, clonotype clustering and error correction. Lower-bound total TCR beta diversity was estimated with a nonparametric unseen species model using Euler transformation. The public reads were quality trimmed at Q25 with fastp and then assembled into clones with MiXCR by TCRdb, keeping productive beta chains. Each CDR3 protein gets just one entry, which takes the most common genes and DNA from the rows behind it. The V and J calls were not made by the authors but by TCRdb's processing. The sample table shows around 1,000,000 distinct CDR3 sequences, and approximately 25% are seen once. The ten largest make up less than 0.75% of the sample.

Including cysteine and phenylalanine, the CDR3 has 12 amino acids. Only the CDR3 region is kept as DNA, spanning 36 bases read in frame from base 1. Taken from the germline V gene, the CDR1 and CDR2 loops are SQVTM and ANQGSEA. V is cut by 5 bases and J by 3 bases, and the space between the germline ends is 10 bases. In regard to this clonotype: What antigen it recognizes has not been identified. No much larger clonotype is one base removed from it; base qualities were not supplied.

The same specimen was also included in a second study, on T cells of mothers and their children. As the second study states: Nine systemically healthy Caucasian individuals, comprising three mothers and their six children, were included as donors. cDNA synthesis used all of the extracted RNA, with roughly 1.5 ug of RNA in each 15 ul reaction. In the second PCR, the M1S primer introduced both the sample barcodes and 2-4 random nucleotides. Over 8.5 million TCR beta CDR3 reads were obtained for each mother, and 2.7 million or so reads were obtained for each child. TCR recombination output is similarly shaped by thymic selection in related and unrelated pairs, with a minor effect exerted by inherited differences. Normalized repertoire overlap was always slightly but never significantly higher in related than unrelated mother-child pairs. With a sensitivity of around 97 clones per million clonotypes, no persistent microchimeric T cell clones were detected. In the study, deep NGS was used to compare the TCR beta repertoires of mothers and children, and features distinguishing related mother-child pairs from unrelated individuals were sought. On average, the children were roughly 10 +/- 4 years old, while the mothers were about 40 +/- 4 years old. Libraries were sequenced on Illumina HiSeq 2000 with 100+100 nt paired-end reads after adapter ligation with NEBNext reagents. Mother and child libraries were prepared a month apart and sequenced in separate runs to prevent cross-contamination. Each donor had between about 450,000 and 2,100,000 distinct TCR beta clonotypes identified. Naive TCR beta clonotypes were estimated from low-frequency clonotypes matched to each donor's FACS-determined naive share, without sorting.

This sequence originates from a girl aged 2 to 9 in good health. Sequencing was performed on blood. This chain is built from TRBV29-1 and TRBJ1-1; a tentative D call is TRBD1 (5 bases match). The base sequence is TGCAGCGTTTCAGGGTTGTACACTGAAGCTTTCTTT. It encodes CSVSGLYTEAFF.